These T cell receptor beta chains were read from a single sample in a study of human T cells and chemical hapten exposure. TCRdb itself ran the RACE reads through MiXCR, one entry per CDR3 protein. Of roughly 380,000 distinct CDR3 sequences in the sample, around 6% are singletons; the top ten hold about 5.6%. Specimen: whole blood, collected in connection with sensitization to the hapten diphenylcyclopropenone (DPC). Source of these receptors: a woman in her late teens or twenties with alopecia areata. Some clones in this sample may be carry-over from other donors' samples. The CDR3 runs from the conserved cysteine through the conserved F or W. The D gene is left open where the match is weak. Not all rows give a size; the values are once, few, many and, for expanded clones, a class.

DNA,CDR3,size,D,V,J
TGCAGTGCTAGACCTATGGAGAGGTACACTGAAGCTTTCTTT,CSARPMERYTEAFF,-,-,TRBV20-1,TRBJ1-1
TGCGCCAGCAGCCAAGATTCGGCACTGGGGGATTCACCCCTCCACTTT,CASSQDSALGDSPLHF,many,-,TRBV4-3,TRBJ1-6
TGTGCCAGCAGTTCCTTGGGACAGCTAGATTCACCCCTCCACTTT,CASSSLGQLDSPLHF,many,TRBD1,TRBV6-2/TRBV6-3,TRBJ1-6
TGTGCCAGCAGGGGGACAGGGGGTTCACCCCTCCACTTT,CASRGTGGSPLHF,many,TRBD1,TRBV6-5,TRBJ1-6
TGCAGTGCTAGACCAATAGAGGGCCCAGATACGCAGTATTTT,CSARPIEGPDTQYF,few,-,TRBV20-1,TRBJ2-3
TGCAGCGCGAACCGAGGGACGCCTACTGAAGCTTTCTTT,CSANRGTPTEAFF,many,-,TRBV29-1,TRBJ1-1
TGTGCCAGCACGCAGGGGCCACTCACAGATACGCAGTATTTT,CASTQGPLTDTQYF,few,-,TRBV12-3/TRBV12-4,TRBJ2-3
TGTGCCAGCAGCCAGGGTCCTAATTTCTACGAGCAGTACTTC,CASSQGPNFYEQYF,-,-,TRBV3-1,TRBJ2-7
TGCAGCGTCGCGGATGTTATTCTGGGAGGTGAAGCTTTCTTT,CSVADVILGGEAFF,many,-,TRBV29-1,TRBJ1-1
TGTGCCAGCAGCCGACAGGAAATCGTCACTGAAGCTTTCTTT,CASSRQEIVTEAFF,few,-,TRBV12-3/TRBV12-4,TRBJ1-1
TGTGCCAGCAGCTCCTGGACTAGCGGCACAGATACGCAGTATTTT,CASSSWTSGTDTQYF,many,TRBD2,TRBV5-5,TRBJ2-3
TGTGCCAGCAGCTTAGCAGGCCCCACGGGAGATACGCAGTATTTT,CASSLAGPTGDTQYF,-,-,TRBV7-2,TRBJ2-3
TGCGCCAGCAGCTTGGCTGGACAGGGGGCTGGCACTGAAGCTTTCTTT,CASSLAGQGAGTEAFF,-,TRBD1,TRBV5-1,TRBJ1-1
TGTGCCAGCAGCCAATACCGGGACAATCGGAACGGGCGCTATGGCTACACCTTC,CASSQYRDNRNGRYGYTF,-,-,TRBV3-1,TRBJ1-2
TGTGCCAGCAGCTCAGATACAAAGGTCTCACCCCTCCACTTT,CASSSDTKVSPLHF,many,-,TRBV11-1,TRBJ1-6